The T cell receptor (beta chain) described here comes from a study of blood T cell repertoires in COVID-19. Study information: COVID-19 samples, acute and convalescent, were from the United States, Italy and Spain.

Per the germline V gene, CDR1 is LNHDA and CDR2 is SQIVND (reference sequence). Deletions cut 7 bases from V and 1 base from J, with 16 bases between. The CDR3 is 15 amino acids. Under the authors' procedure: Estimates of nucleated cell counts were drawn from the amplification of reference gene primers. Assay used: immunoSEQ multiplex PCR; TCRdb lists only in-frame clones, some missing. Clonal size and the V and J genes are those of that table, whereas D and trimming came from the DNA. Among approximately 280,000 clones listed, 85% were seen once. Material: peripheral blood. The sequence derives from a man in his fifties with active or convalescent COVID-19. This rearrangement joins TRBV19 to TRBJ1-1; TRBD1 might be the D (6 bases). CDR3 in DNA: TGTGCCAGTACCCAGTTAGGGGGAAAGAACACTGAAGCTTTCTTT. It encodes CASTQLGGKNTEAFF. Together with reference TRBV19 and TRBJ1-1, the CDR3 gives the full variable domain: DGGITQSPKYLFRKEGQNVTLSCEQNLNHDAMYWYRQDPGQGLRLIYYSQIVNDFQKGDIAEGYSVSREKKESFPLTVTSAQKNPTAFYLCASTQLGGKNTEAFFGQGTRLTVV.